This entry lists 29 T cell receptor beta chains sequenced from one sample in a study of OX40 agonist ivuxolimab in advanced cancers. Sequenced by immunoSEQ multiplex PCR; TCRdb stores in-frame clones only, minus some. The sample holds nearly 50,000 clones; roughly 84% are singletons and the top ten take about 0.64%. The sequencing here drew on CD4+ or CD8+ T cells sorted from blood, taken in a trial of the OX40 agonist ivuxolimab. The receptor set was obtained from an adult with an advanced solid tumor such as melanoma, head and neck, liver or kidney cancer.

This clone was found once. The chain is built from TRBV5-1 and TRBJ2-4, with TRBD1 matching over 7 bases. Germline V gives CDR1 SGHRS, CDR2 YFSETQ. The ends lost 4 bases at V and 3 bases at J; junction bases unmatched: 10. The CDR3 is made up of 16 amino acids. The CDR3 region has the DNA TGCGCCAGCAGCATTACCGGGACAGCAGGCAAAAACATTCAGTACTTC. It encodes CASSITGTAGKNIQYF.

Only a few counts were recorded for this clone. This sequence joins TRBV2 and TRBJ2-5, with unresolved D. V was cut by 1 base and J by 1 base, with 10 bases left in between. The CDR3 spans 15 residues. The V gene's germline CDR1 is SNHLY and CDR2 FYNNEI. CDR3 loop: CASSEGPTVQETQYF. The CDR3 bases are TGTGCCAGCAGTGAAGGGCCCACGGTCCAAGAGACCCAGTACTTC.

The chain carries TRBV19 and TRBJ2-7, with 9 bases identical to TRBD1. The trim removed 9 bases at V and 2 bases at J, leaving 8 bases unmatched. This CDR3 spans 14 amino acids. Germline CDR1 reads LNHDA; CDR2 reads SQIVND (reference sequence). The CDR3 sequence is CASRLGQGAYEQYF. The CDR3 region has the DNA TGTGCCAGCCGGCTGGGACAGGGAGCCTACGAGCAGTACTTC.

The chain has TRBV11-2 and TRBJ2-7; D possibly corresponds to TRBD1 (6 bases). Trimming left V 1 base short and J 0 bases short, with 13 bases between. Germline loops: CDR1 SGHAT, CDR2 FQNNGV. This CDR3 is built from 16 residues. CDR3 sequence (DNA): TGTGCCAGCAGCTTAGGGGTGGGGGCGAGCTCCTACGAGCAGTACTTC. Its protein product is CASSLGVGASSYEQYF.

The chain joins TRBV19 to TRBJ2-7; 10 positions agree with TRBD2. CDR1 is LNHDA and CDR2 is SQIVND in the germline V gene (reference sequence). CDR3 length: 17 residues. The trim removed 1 base at V and 6 bases at J, leaving 12 bases unmatched. The CDR3 spells CASSIALAGRVMGEQYF. For the CDR3, the DNA is TGTGCCAGTAGTATAGCACTAGCGGGAAGAGTAATGGGCGAGCAGTACTTC.

The genes are TRBV19 and TRBJ1-5; D is perhaps TRBD1 (5 bases). This CDR3 has 16 amino acids. Trimming shortened V by 8 bases and J by 0 bases, and 17 bases separated the two germline ends. In germline, CDR1 is LNHDA, CDR2 SQIVND (reference sequence). The CDR3 spells CASAPTGTYSNQPQHF. The CDR3, as DNA: TGTGCCAGTGCTCCCACAGGAACTTATAGCAATCAGCCCCAGCATTTT.

V gene TRBV19 combines with J gene TRBJ1-2; D remains ambiguous. Germline CDR1 LNHDA, CDR2 SQIVND (reference sequence). The CDR3 sequence is 14 residues long. V was clipped by 4 bases and J by 4 bases, with 13 bases between them. As DNA, the CDR3 is TGTGCCAGTAGTACCCAGCCCGGGATCTATGGCTACACCTTC. Its protein product is CASSTQPGIYGYTF. Based on the CDR3 plus reference TRBV19 and TRBJ1-2, the full variable domain is DGGITQSPKYLFRKEGQNVTLSCEQNLNHDAMYWYRQDPGQGLRLIYYSQIVNDFQKGDIAEGYSVSREKKESFPLTVTSAQKNPTAFYLCASSTQPGIYGYTFGSGTRLTVV.

V usage is TRBV27 and J usage is TRBJ1-1; 9 nucleotides line up with TRBD1. Germline-derived CDR1 and CDR2 are MNHEY and SMNVEV (reference sequence). The CDR3 has 17 residues. J lost 4 bases, V lost 2 bases, and 11 bases had no gene match. Written as DNA, the CDR3 is TGTGCCAGCAGTTTAAACCCGTTCGGGACAGGGAGCACTGAAGCTTTCTTT. It is translated as CASSLNPFGTGSTEAFF.

V usage is TRBV19 and J usage is TRBJ1-5, with 7 bases fitting TRBD1. This CDR3 spans 17 amino acids. Germline V gene sequence: CDR1 LNHDA, CDR2 SQIVND (reference sequence). Trimming removed 1 base from V and 1 base from J; junction bases left unmatched: 7. The CDR3: CASSIVTGLWSNQPQHF. As DNA, the CDR3 is TGTGCCAGTAGTATAGTGACAGGGCTGTGGAGCAATCAGCCCCAGCATTTT. The whole variable domain, filled in from reference TRBV19 and TRBJ1-5, reads DGGITQSPKYLFRKEGQNVTLSCEQNLNHDAMYWYRQDPGQGLRLIYYSQIVNDFQKGDIAEGYSVSREKKESFPLTVTSAQKNPTAFYLCASSIVTGLWSNQPQHFGDGTRLSIL.

This clone was seen a single time. The chain uses TRBV9 and TRBJ2-1; D may be TRBD1 (6 bases). Germline values: CDR1 SGDLS, CDR2 YYNGEE. The CDR3 runs to 15 residues. V lost 0 bases to trimming and J lost 0 bases, with 7 bases between them. The CDR3 is CASSVEGDSYNEQFF. CDR3 bases: TGTGCCAGCAGCGTAGAGGGGGACTCCTACAATGAGCAGTTCTTC.

CDR3 DNA sequence: TGTGCCAGCAGCATTAGCGGGAGAGGAGATACGCAGTATTTT. This codes for CASSISGRGDTQYF. The rearrangement joins TRBV7-9 to TRBJ2-3, with 9 bases aligning to TRBD2. The CDR3 covers 14 residues. After removal of 5 bases from V and 5 bases from J, the junction contained 5 bases not matched to a gene. The V gene's germline CDR1 is SEHNR and CDR2 FQNEAQ (reference sequence).

CDR3 DNA sequence: TGTGCCAGCAGCCTGCCGGGCAGGTATAATTCACCCCTCCACTTT. Translation gives CASSLPGRYNSPLHF. The gene calls are TRBV5-6 and TRBJ1-6; D gene unclear. CDR1 is SGHDT, CDR2 YYEEEE, per germline. Between the trimmed V and J ends, which lost 4 bases and 4 bases, there was a span of 12 bases. This CDR3 is built from 15 residues. Combining the CDR3 with reference TRBV5-6 and TRBJ1-6 gives the whole variable domain DAGVTQSPTHLIKTRGQQVTLRCSPKSGHDTVSWYQQALGQGPQFIFQYYEEEERQRGNFPDRFSGHQFPNYSSELNVNALLLGDSALYLCASSLPGRYNSPLHFGNGTRLTVT.

In this sample, this clone turned up a few times. V is TRBV5-1 and J is TRBJ2-2; D is possibly TRBD1 or TRBD2 (6 bases each). Per germline, CDR1 SGHRS and CDR2 YFSETQ. Trimming pared 4 bases from V and 6 bases from J, leaving 19 bases between. The CDR3 sequence is 16 residues long. DNA for the CDR3: TGCGCCAGCAGCCCTTCCCCCACTAGGGGGGCCGGGGAGCTGTTTTTT. Protein product: CASSPSPTRGAGELFF.

V gene TRBV6-5 combines with J gene TRBJ1-1; the D gene is possibly TRBD1 (5 bases). Trimming left V 6 bases short and J 0 bases short, with 14 bases between. Germline V gene lookup returns CDR1 MNHEY and CDR2 SVGAGI. The CDR3 has 15 residues. CDR3 residues: CASRGIQVVNTEAFF. CDR3 nucleotides: TGTGCCAGCAGGGGGATACAGGTTGTGAACACTGAAGCTTTCTTT.

The gene calls are TRBV6-1 and TRBJ2-5, with 10 bases aligning to TRBD2. Trimming removed 8 bases from V and 1 base from J; junction bases left unmatched: 1. The CDR3 loop spans 13 amino acids. The V gene's germline CDR1 is MNHNS and CDR2 SASEGT. This CDR3 is CASLAGGQETQYF. The CDR3 nucleotides are TGTGCCAGCTTAGCGGGAGGCCAAGAGACCCAGTACTTC.

V is TRBV19 and J is TRBJ1-4; TRBD1 aligns across 7 bases. CDR1 and CDR2 (germline): LNHDA, SQIVND (reference sequence). The CDR3 has 14 residues. V lost 6 bases and J lost 7; bases outside the gene matches: 8. CDR3 protein: CASRRQGGSEKLFF. Written as DNA, the CDR3 is TGTGCCAGTAGGCGACAGGGAGGGTCTGAAAAACTGTTTTTT.

The V and J genes are TRBV4-2 and TRBJ2-2, with 7 bases that match TRBD2. Trimming at V came to 0 bases and at J to 1 base, leaving 8 bases not matched to a gene. The length of the CDR3 is 18 residues. The germline gives CDR1 LGHNA, CDR2 YNFKEQ. CDR3: CASSQEWGLAVNTGELFF. CDR3 DNA sequence: TGTGCCAGCAGCCAAGAATGGGGCCTAGCGGTGAACACCGGGGAGCTGTTTTTT.

This sequence joins TRBV7-3 and TRBJ2-1; 14 bases match TRBD2. Germline CDR1 is SGHTA and CDR2 is FQGTGA. After removal of 5 bases from V and 5 bases from J, the junction contained 5 bases not matched to a gene. This CDR3 region has 16 residues. CDR3 residues: CASSQGLAGGNNEQFF. DNA for the CDR3: TGTGCCAGCAGCCAAGGACTAGCGGGAGGAAACAATGAGCAGTTCTTC.

The count of this clone is one. The chain combines TRBV7-3 with TRBJ1-3; maybe TRBD1 (6 bases). The V gene lost 1 base and the J gene lost 7 bases, with 14 bases spanning the gap. Germline V gene sequence: CDR1 SGHTA, CDR2 FQGTGA. This CDR3 region has 15 residues. CDR3 sequence reads: CASSLKGTGTNTIYF. DNA for the CDR3: TGTGCCAGCAGCTTAAAGGGAACAGGGACGAACACCATATATTTT.

This clone occurred once. Here the CDR3 reads CASSEGRVPDTQYF. As DNA, the CDR3 is TGTGCCAGCAGTGAAGGAAGGGTCCCAGATACGCAGTATTTT. The chain uses TRBV6-1 and TRBJ2-3, with D hard to call. Germline assignment: CDR1 MNHNS and CDR2 SASEGT. This CDR3 spans 14 amino acids. The V gene lost 1 base and the J gene lost 4 bases, with 9 bases spanning the gap.

This clone showed up just a few times. The chain has TRBV9 and TRBJ2-1; TRBD2 matches at 11 bases. The junction had 6 bases not matched to a gene; V was cut back by 3 bases and J by 7 bases. CDR1 is SGDLS and CDR2 is YYNGEE in the germline V gene. CDR3 length: 15 residues. The CDR3: CASSARLAGFNEQFF. CDR3 DNA sequence: TGTGCCAGCAGCGCCAGACTAGCGGGATTTAATGAGCAGTTCTTC.

This chain connects TRBV5-6 to TRBJ2-2, with 9 nucleotides matching TRBD1. Per germline, CDR1 SGHDT and CDR2 YYEEEE. V lost 4 bases, J lost 7 bases, and 2 bases stayed unmatched. The CDR3 extends over 13 amino acids. The DNA of the CDR3 is TGTGCCAGCAGCCCGACAGGGGGCGGGGAGCTGTTTTTT. The encoded protein is CASSPTGGGELFF.

The chain has TRBV19 and TRBJ2-5; D possibly corresponds to TRBD1 (6 bases). Deletions cut 6 bases from V and 2 bases from J, with 19 bases between. The CDR3 runs 16 residues. Germline CDR1 is LNHDA and CDR2 is SQIVND (reference sequence). CDR3 DNA: TGTGCCAGTAGCCCCCGGGCCCCAGGACAGCAAGAGACCCAGTACTTC. Protein: CASSPRAPGQQETQYF.

V gene TRBV5-8 combines with J gene TRBJ1-2, with TRBD1 as a possible D gene (6 bases). V was pared by 2 bases and J by 4 bases, with 9 bases between. The CDR3 runs 13 residues. Per the germline V gene, CDR1 is SGHTS and CDR2 is YDEGEE. CDR3 sequence: CASSLQGIYGYTF. DNA for the CDR3: TGTGCCAGCAGCTTACAGGGTATCTATGGCTACACCTTC.

This clone appeared a single time. The gene calls are TRBV29-1 and TRBJ2-7; D remains unclear. CDR1 and CDR2 (germline): SQVTM, ANQGSEA. The CDR3 covers 11 residues. Trimming shortened V by 2 bases and J by 3 bases, and 5 bases separated the two germline ends. CDR3 amino acids: CSVETGYEQYF. The DNA of the CDR3 is TGCAGCGTTGAAACCGGCTACGAGCAGTACTTC.

This sequence joins TRBV9 and TRBJ2-7; 12 nucleotides line up with TRBD2. Germline V gene data show CDR1 as SGDLS and CDR2 as YYNGEE. V shed 0 bases, J shed 4 bases, and the junction held 2 bases outside the gene matches. CDR3 length equals 15 residues. The chain's CDR3 is CASSVGTSGDYEQYF. The CDR3 DNA reads TGTGCCAGCAGCGTAGGGACTAGCGGGGATTACGAGCAGTACTTC.

This chain links TRBV2 with TRBJ2-3, with D perhaps matching TRBD1 or TRBD2 (6 bases each). This CDR3 contains 14 residues. Trimming stripped 5 bases from V and 0 bases from J, with 9 bases between. Germline V gene sequence: CDR1 SNHLY, CDR2 FYNNEI. CDR3 region: CASSLGGSTDTQYF. The CDR3 DNA sequence: TGTGCCAGCAGTCTAGGGGGGAGCACAGATACGCAGTATTTT.

In its sample, this clone was seen a few times. The chain is built from TRBV28 and TRBJ2-2, with a tentative D call TRBD2 (6 bases). CDR1 is MDHEN, CDR2 SYDVKM, per germline. There are 11 residues in the CDR3. Between the trimmed V and J ends, which lost 9 bases and 7 bases, there was a span of 9 bases. CDR3 loop: CASRGIGELFF. In nucleotides, the CDR3 is TGTGCCAGTCGGGGGATCGGGGAGCTGTTTTTT.

The rearrangement joins TRBV19 to TRBJ1-5; D call uncertain. The germline V gene has CDR1 LNHDA and CDR2 SQIVND (reference sequence). V was cut by 3 bases and J by 0 bases, with 15 bases left in between. The CDR3 runs to 17 residues. CDR3 DNA sequence: TGTGCCAGTAGTATTGGGTCCCGGGATGTTAGCAATCAGCCCCAGCATTTT. This encodes CASSIGSRDVSNQPQHF. The complete variable domain, with remaining parts taken from reference TRBV19 and TRBJ1-5, reads DGGITQSPKYLFRKEGQNVTLSCEQNLNHDAMYWYRQDPGQGLRLIYYSQIVNDFQKGDIAEGYSVSREKKESFPLTVTSAQKNPTAFYLCASSIGSRDVSNQPQHFGDGTRLSIL.